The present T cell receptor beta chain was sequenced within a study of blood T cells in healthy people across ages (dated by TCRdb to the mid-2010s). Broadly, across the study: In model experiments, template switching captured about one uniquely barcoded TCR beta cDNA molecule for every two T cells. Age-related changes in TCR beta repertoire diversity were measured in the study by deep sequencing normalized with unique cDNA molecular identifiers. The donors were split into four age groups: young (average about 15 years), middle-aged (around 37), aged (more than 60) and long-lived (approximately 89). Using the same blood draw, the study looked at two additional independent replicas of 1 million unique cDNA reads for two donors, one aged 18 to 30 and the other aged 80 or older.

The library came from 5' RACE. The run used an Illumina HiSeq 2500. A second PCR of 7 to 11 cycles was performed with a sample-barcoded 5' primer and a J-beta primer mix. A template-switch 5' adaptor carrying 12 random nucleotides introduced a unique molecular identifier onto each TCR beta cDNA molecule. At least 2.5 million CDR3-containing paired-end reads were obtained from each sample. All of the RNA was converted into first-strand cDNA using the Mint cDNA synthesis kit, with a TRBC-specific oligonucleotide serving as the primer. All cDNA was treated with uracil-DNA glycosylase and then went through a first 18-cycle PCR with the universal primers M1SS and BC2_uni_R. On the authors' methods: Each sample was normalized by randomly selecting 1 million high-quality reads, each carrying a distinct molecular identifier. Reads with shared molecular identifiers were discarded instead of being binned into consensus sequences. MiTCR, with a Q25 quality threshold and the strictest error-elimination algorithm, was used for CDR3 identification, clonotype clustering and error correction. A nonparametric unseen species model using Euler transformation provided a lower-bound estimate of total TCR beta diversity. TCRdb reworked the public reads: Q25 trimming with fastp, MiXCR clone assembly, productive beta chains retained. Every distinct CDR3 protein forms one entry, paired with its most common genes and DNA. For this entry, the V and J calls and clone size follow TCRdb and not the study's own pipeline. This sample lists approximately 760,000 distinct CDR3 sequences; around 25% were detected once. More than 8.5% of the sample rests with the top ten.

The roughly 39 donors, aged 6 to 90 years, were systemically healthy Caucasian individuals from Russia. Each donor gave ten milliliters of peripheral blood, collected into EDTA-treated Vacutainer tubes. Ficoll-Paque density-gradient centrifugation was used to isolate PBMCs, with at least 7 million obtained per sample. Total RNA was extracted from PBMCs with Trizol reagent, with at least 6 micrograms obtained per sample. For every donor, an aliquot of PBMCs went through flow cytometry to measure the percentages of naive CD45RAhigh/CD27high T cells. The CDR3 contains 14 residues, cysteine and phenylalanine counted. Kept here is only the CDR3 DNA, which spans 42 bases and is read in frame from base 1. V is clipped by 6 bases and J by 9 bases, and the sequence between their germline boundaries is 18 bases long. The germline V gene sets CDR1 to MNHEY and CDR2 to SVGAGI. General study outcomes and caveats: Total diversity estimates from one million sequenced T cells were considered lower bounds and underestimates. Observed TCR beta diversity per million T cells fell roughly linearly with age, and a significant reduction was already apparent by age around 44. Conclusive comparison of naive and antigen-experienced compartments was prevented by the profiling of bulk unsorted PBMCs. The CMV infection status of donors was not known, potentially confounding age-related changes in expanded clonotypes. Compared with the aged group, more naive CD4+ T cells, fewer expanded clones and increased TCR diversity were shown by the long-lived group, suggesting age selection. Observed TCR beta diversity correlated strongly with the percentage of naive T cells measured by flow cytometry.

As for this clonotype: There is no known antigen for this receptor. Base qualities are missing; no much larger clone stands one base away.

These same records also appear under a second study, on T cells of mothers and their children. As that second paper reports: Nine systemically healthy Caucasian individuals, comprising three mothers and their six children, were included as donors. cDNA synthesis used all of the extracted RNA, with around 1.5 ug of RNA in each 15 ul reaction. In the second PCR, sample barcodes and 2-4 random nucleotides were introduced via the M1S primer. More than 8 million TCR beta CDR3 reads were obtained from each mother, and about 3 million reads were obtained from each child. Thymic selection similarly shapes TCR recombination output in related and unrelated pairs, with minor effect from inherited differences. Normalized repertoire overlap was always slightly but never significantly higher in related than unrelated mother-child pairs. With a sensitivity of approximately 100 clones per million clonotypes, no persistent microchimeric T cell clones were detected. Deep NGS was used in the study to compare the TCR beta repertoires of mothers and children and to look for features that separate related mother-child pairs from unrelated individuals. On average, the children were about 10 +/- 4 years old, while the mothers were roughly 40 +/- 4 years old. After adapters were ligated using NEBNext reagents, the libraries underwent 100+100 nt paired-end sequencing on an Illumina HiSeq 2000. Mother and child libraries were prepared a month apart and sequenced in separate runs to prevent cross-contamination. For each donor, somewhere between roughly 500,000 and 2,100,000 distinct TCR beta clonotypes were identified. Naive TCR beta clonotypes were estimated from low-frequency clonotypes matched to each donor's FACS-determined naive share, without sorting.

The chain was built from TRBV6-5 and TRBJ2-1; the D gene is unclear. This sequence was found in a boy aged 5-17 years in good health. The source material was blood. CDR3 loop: CASSNGPSRSEQFF. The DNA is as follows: TGTGCCAGCAGCAATGGGCCAAGTCGCTCTGAGCAGTTCTTC.